This TCR beta chain was captured by sequencing in a study of blood T cell repertoires in COVID-19. Overall study: COVID-19 samples from acute and convalescent phases originated in the United States, Italy and Spain.

TCRdb's copy holds only in-frame clones and misses some; the assay was immunoSEQ multiplex PCR. The sample includes 300,000 or so clones, roughly 88% of them seen just once. The V gene's germline CDR1 is SGHTA and CDR2 FQGNSA. This CDR3 comprises 13 residues. Trimming cost V 6 bases and J 0 bases, with 8 bases left between them. The sample consisted of peripheral blood. The chain joins TRBV7-2 to TRBJ1-2; no definite D call. The TCR comes from a woman aged 25 to 39 who had recovered from COVID-19. CDR3 sequence (DNA): TGTGCCAGCAGAGTATCAGCTAACTATGGCTACACCTTC. Encoded protein: CASRVSANYGYTF.